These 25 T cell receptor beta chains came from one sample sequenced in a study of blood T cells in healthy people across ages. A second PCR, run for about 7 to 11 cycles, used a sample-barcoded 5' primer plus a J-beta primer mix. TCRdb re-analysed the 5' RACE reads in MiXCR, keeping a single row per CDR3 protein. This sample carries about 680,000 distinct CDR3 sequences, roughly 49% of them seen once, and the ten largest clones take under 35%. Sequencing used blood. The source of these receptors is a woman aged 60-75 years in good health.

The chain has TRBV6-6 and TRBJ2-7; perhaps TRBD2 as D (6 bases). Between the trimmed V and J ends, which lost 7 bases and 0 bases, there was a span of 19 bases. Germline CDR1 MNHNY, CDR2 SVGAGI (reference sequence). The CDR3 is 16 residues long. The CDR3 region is CASTPTGRESSYEQYF. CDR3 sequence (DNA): TGTGCCAGCACCCCGACGGGACGGGAGAGCTCCTACGAGCAGTACTTC.

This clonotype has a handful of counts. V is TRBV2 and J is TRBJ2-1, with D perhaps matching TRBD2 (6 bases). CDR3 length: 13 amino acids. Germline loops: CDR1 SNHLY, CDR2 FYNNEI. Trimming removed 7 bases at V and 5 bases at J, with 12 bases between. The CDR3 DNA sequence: TGTGCCAGCATGGCCCAGCGGGACAATGAGCAGTTCTTC. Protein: CASMAQRDNEQFF.

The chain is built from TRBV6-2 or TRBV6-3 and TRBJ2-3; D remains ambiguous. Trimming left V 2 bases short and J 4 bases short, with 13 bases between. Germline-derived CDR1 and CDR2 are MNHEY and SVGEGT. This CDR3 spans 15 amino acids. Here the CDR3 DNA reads TGTGCCAGCAGTTACACCAACCGTGCATCAGATACGCAGTATTTT. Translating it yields CASSYTNRASDTQYF.

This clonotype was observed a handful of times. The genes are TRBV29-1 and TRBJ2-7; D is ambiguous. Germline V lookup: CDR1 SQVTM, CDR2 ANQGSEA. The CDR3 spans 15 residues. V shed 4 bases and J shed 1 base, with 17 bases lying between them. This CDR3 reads CSVALLPGLSYEQYF. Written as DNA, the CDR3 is TGCAGCGTTGCATTACTCCCAGGTCTTTCCTACGAGCAGTACTTC.

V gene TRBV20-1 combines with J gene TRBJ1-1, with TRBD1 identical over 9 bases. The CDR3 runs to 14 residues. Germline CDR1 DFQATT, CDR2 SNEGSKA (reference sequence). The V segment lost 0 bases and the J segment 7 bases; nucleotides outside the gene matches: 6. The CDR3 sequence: CSARDSTGGGEAFF. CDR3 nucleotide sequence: TGCAGTGCTAGAGACTCTACAGGGGGCGGTGAAGCTTTCTTT.

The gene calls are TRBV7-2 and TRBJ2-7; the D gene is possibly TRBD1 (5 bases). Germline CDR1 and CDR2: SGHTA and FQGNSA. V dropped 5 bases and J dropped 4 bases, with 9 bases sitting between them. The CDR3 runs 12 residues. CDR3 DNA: TGTGCCAGCAGCCATAAGGGGTACGAGCAGTACTTC. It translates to CASSHKGYEQYF. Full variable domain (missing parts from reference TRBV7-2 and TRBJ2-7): GAGVSQSPSNKVTEKGKDVELRCDPISGHTALYWYRQSLGQGLEFLIYFQGNSAPDKSGLPSDRFSAERTGGSVSTLTIQRTQQEDSAVYLCASSHKGYEQYFGPGTRLTVT.

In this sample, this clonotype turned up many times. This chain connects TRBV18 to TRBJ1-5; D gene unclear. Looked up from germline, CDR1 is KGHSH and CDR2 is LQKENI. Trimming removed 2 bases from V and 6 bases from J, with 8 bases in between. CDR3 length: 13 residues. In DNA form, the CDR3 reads TGTGCCAGCTCACCAGGGGTGACTCAGCCCCAGCATTTT. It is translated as CASSPGVTQPQHF. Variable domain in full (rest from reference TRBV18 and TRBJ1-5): NAGVMQNPRHLVRRRGQEARLRCSPMKGHSHVYWYRQLPEEGLKFMVYLQKENIIDESGMPKERFSAEFPKEGPSILRIQQVVRGDSAAYFCASSPGVTQPQHFGDGTRLSIL.

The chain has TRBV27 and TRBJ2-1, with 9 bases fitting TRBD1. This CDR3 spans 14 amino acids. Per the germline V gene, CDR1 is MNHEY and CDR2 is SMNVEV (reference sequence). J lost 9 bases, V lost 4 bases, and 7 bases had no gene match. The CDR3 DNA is TGTGCCAGCAGTTCACAGGGGGCGCCCTGTGAGCAGTTCTTC. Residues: CASSSQGAPCEQFF.

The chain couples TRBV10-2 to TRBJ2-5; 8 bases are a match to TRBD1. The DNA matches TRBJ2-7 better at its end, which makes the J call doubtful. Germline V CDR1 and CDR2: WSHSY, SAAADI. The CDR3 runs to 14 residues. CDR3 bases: TGCGCCAGCACCATGGTCAGGGGGCAGTACGAGCAGTACTTC. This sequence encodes CASTMVRGQYEQYF.

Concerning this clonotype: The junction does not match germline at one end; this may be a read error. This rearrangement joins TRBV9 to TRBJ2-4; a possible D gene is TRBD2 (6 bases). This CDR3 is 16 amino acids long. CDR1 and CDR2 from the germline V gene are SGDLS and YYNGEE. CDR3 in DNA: TGTGCCAGCAGCGTAGGCGGGACCGGGGGTCCAAACATTCAATACTTC. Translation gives CASSVGGTGGPNIQYF. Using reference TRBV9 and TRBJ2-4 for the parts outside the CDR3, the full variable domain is DSGVTQTPKHLITATGQRVTLRCSPRSGDLSVYWYQQSLDQGLQFLIQYYNGEERAKGNILERFSAQQFPDLHSELNLSSLELGDSALYFCASSVGGTGGPNIQYFGAGTRLSVL.

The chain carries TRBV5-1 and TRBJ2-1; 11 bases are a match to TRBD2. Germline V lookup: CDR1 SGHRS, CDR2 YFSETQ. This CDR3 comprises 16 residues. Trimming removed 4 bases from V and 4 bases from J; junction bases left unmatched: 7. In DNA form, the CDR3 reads TGCGCCAGCAGCGCATCGACTAGCGGGATTTACAATGAGCAGTTCTTC. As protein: CASSASTSGIYNEQFF.

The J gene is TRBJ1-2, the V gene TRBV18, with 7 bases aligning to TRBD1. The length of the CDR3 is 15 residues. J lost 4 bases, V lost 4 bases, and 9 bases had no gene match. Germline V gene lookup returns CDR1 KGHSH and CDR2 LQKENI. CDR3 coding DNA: TGTGCCAGCTCACTACGAACTGGGACAGCCTATGGCTACACCTTC. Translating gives CASSLRTGTAYGYTF.

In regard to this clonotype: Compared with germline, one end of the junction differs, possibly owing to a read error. The CDR3 DNA sequence: TGTACCAGCAGTTACGAGGCGTGGCAGGGGCGCTCCTACAATGAGCAGTTCTTC. Its protein is CTSSYEAWQGRSYNEQFF. The chain has TRBV6-2 or TRBV6-3 and TRBJ2-1; possibly TRBD1 for D (6 bases). There are 18 residues in the CDR3. Germline loops: CDR1 MNHEY, CDR2 SVGEGT.

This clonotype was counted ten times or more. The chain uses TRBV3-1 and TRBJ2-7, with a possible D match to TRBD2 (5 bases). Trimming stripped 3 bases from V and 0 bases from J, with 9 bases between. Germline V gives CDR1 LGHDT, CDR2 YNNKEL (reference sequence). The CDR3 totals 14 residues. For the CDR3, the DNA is TGTGCCAGCAGCCATAGTAGCGACTCCTACGAGCAGTACTTC. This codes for CASSHSSDSYEQYF.

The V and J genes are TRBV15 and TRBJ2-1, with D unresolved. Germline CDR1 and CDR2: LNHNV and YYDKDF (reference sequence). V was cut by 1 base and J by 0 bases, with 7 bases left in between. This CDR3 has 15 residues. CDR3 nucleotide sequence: TGTGCCACCAGCAGAGCCCTTAGCTCCTACAATGAGCAGTTCTTC. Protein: CATSRALSSYNEQFF.

The CDR3 DNA reads TGTGCCAGCAGTGACGACAGGTGGAATAGCAATCAGCCCCAGCATTTT. This translates into CASSDDRWNSNQPQHF. The chain couples TRBV12-3 or TRBV12-4 to TRBJ1-5, with a possible D match to TRBD1 (6 bases). Trimming cost V 5 bases and J 0 bases, with 14 bases left between them. The CDR3 length is 16 residues.

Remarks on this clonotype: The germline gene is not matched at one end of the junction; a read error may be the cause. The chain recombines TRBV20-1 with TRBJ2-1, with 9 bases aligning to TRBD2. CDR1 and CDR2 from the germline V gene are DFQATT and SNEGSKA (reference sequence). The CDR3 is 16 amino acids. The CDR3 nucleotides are TGCAGTGCTTGCTTAGCTAGCGGGAAAGTATACAATGAACAGTTCTTC. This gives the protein CSACLASGKVYNEQFF.

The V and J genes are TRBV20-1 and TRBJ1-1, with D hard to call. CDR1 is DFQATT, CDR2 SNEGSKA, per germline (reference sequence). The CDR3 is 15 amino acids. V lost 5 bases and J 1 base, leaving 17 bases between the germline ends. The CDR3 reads CSAPRLGITNTEAFF. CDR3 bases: TGCAGTGCTCCGAGACTGGGGATCACGAACACTGAAGCTTTCTTT.

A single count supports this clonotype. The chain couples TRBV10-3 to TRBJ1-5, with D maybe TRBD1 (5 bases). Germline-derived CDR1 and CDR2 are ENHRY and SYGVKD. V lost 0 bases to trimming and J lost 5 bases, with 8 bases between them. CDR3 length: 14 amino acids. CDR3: CAISESGVHQPQHF. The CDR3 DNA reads TGTGCCATCAGTGAGTCGGGGGTCCATCAGCCCCAGCATTTT.

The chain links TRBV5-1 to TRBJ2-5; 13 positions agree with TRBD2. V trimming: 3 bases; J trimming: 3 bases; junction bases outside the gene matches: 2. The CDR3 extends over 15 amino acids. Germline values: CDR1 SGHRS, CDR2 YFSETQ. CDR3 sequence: CASSYGTSGEETQYF. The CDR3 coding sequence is TGCGCCAGCAGCTACGGGACTAGCGGGGAAGAGACCCAGTACTTC.

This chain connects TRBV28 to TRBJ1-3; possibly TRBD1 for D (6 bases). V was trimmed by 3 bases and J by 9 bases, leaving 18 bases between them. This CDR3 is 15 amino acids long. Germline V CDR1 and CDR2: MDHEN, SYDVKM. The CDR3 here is CASSFGDRRRSTIYF. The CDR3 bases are TGTGCCAGCAGTTTCGGAGACAGGCGGCGTAGCACCATATATTTT.

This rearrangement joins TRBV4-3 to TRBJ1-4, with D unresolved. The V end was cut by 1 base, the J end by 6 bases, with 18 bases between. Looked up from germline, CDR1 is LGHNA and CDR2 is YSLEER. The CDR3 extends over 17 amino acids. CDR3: CASSQVGFGHQDEKLFF. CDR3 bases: TGCGCCAGCAGCCAAGTCGGGTTTGGGCATCAGGATGAAAAACTGTTTTTT.

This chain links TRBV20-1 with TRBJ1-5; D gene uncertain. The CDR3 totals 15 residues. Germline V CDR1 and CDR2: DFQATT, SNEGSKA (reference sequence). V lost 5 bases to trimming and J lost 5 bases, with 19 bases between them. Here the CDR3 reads CSASPGLSFDQPQHF. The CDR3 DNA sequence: TGCAGTGCTTCGCCGGGCCTTAGTTTCGATCAGCCCCAGCATTTT.

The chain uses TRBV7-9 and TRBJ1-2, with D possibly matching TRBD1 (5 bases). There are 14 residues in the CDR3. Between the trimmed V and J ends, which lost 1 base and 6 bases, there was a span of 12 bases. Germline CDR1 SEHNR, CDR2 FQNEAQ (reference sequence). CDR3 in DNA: TGTGCCAGCAGCTTAGAAGGCGGGGGACATGGCTACACCTTC. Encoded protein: CASSLEGGGHGYTF.

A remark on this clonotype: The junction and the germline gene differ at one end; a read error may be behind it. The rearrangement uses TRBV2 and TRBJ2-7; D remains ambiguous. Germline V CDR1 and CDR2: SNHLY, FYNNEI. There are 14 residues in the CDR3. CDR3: CASSDFGGSYGQYF. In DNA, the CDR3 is TGTGCCAGCAGTGATTTTGGCGGCTCCTACGGGCAGTACTTC.